The 29 T cell receptor beta chains reported below all come from one sample, sequenced in a study of blood T cell repertoires in COVID-19. The protocol was immunoSEQ multiplex PCR, while the TCRdb copy is restricted to in-frame clones and leaves out a portion. Among roughly 300,000 clones listed, about 83% were seen once. The sample taken for sequencing was peripheral blood. These receptors originate from a woman between 50 and 59 years old with acute or convalescent COVID-19.

The V and J genes are TRBV6-2 or TRBV6-3 and TRBJ2-7; TRBD2 might be the D (6 bases). Trimming cost V 6 bases and J 3 bases, with 18 bases left between them. CDR1 and CDR2 from the germline V gene are MNHEY and SVGEGT. The CDR3 consists of 15 residues. This chain's CDR3 is CASSEWDSRGYEQYF. CDR3 nucleotides: TGTGCCAGCAGCGAATGGGACTCGCGAGGCTACGAGCAGTACTTC.

This chain joins TRBV2 and TRBJ1-5; D unclear. The CDR3 is 13 residues long. Germline V gene lookup returns CDR1 SNHLY and CDR2 FYNNEI. Trimming removed 3 bases at V and 0 bases at J, with 3 bases between. The DNA for the CDR3 is TGTGCCAGCAGTGACTATAGCAATCAGCCCCAGCATTTT. Translated, it gives CASSDYSNQPQHF.

This clone was picked up a small number of times. The chain joins TRBV5-1 to TRBJ2-2; no clear D. Germline-derived CDR1 and CDR2 are SGHRS and YFSETQ. The germline V and J ends were trimmed by 0 bases and 4 bases, with 10 bases remaining between them. The CDR3 consists of 15 residues. The CDR3 DNA sequence: TGCGCCAGCAGCTTGGATTACAGCACCACCGGGGAGCTGTTTTTT. Translating gives CASSLDYSTTGELFF.

Comment on this clone: In the same sample, other DNA sequences code for this CDR3. V and J are TRBV30 and TRBJ1-6, with a weak D call TRBD1 (5 bases). The CDR3 runs to 14 residues. CDR1 is GTSNPN, CDR2 SVGIG, per germline (reference sequence). Trimming stripped 0 bases from V and 9 bases from J, with 12 bases between. In DNA, the CDR3 is TGTGCCTGGAGTGTTGGGGGGTCCGGTTCACCCCTCCACTTT. This sequence encodes CAWSVGGSGSPLHF.

This rearrangement joins TRBV3-1 (or the pseudogene TRBV3-2) to TRBJ1-5, with 8 bases fitting TRBD1. The CDR3 has 13 amino acids. The germline V gene encodes CDR1 LGHDT and CDR2 YNNKEL (reference sequence). V trimming: 4 bases; J trimming: 7 bases; junction bases outside the gene matches: 3. CDR3 residues: CASSRTGRQPQHF. CDR3 nucleotides: TGTGCCAGCAGCCGGACAGGGAGGCAGCCCCAGCATTTT.

The rearrangement joins TRBV30 to TRBJ2-5; 7 bases match TRBD2. Unmatched junction bases numbered 7, after V lost 6 bases and J lost 3 bases. The CDR3 sequence is 13 residues long. From germline, CDR1 is GTSNPN and CDR2 SVGIG (reference sequence). CDR3 bases: TGTGCCTGCAACCCGCGGGAGAAAGAGACCCAGTACTTC. Residues: CACNPREKETQYF.

V and J are TRBV2 and TRBJ1-3; 7 positions agree with TRBD1. The junction had 3 bases not matched to a gene; V was cut back by 6 bases and J by 1 base. The germline CDR1 and CDR2 sequences are SNHLY and FYNNEI. This CDR3 region has 14 residues. CDR3: CASRKGQSGNTIYF. The CDR3 bases are TGTGCCAGCAGAAAGGGACAGTCTGGAAACACCATATATTTT.

The V call is TRBV6-5, the J call TRBJ2-5; D is unclear. The germline V gene has CDR1 MNHEY and CDR2 SVGAGI. The CDR3 has 14 residues. The V gene lost 6 bases and the J gene lost 3 bases, with 14 bases spanning the gap. CDR3 loop: CASRSLSTEETQYF. The CDR3 region has the DNA TGTGCCAGCAGGAGCCTTTCTACCGAAGAGACCCAGTACTTC.

The chain links TRBV10-2 to TRBJ2-7, with D perhaps matching TRBD1 (5 bases). In germline, CDR1 is WSHSY, CDR2 SAAADI. The CDR3 has 15 amino acids. V was clipped by 5 bases and J by 1 base, with 15 bases between them. CDR3 sequence reads: CASSRYLDRSYEQYV. In DNA, the CDR3 is TGCGCCAGCAGTCGATACCTAGACAGATCCTACGAGCAGTACGTC.

This clone has a single count. This chain joins TRBV19 and TRBJ1-5; weak D call: TRBD1 (5 bases). The CDR3 covers 16 residues. Trimming shortened V by 6 bases and J by 1 base, and 16 bases separated the two germline ends. Looked up from germline, CDR1 is LNHDA and CDR2 is SQIVND (reference sequence). The chain's CDR3 is CASRPTGRESNQPQHF. As DNA, the CDR3 is TGTGCCAGTAGGCCGACGGGCAGGGAAAGCAATCAGCCCCAGCATTTT.

The V call is TRBV7-2, the J call TRBJ2-3; weak D call: TRBD2 (7 bases). This CDR3 comprises 15 residues. The germline gives CDR1 SGHTA, CDR2 FQGNSA. V was trimmed by 6 bases and J by 6 bases, leaving 19 bases between them. CDR3 nucleotides: TGTGCCAGCAGTGCATCGGGGGGCCCGGGGGATACGCAGTATTTT. Its translation is CASSASGGPGDTQYF. Full variable domain (outside the CDR3, taken from reference TRBV7-2 and TRBJ2-3): GAGVSQSPSNKVTEKGKDVELRCDPISGHTALYWYRQSLGQGLEFLIYFQGNSAPDKSGLPSDRFSAERTGGSVSTLTIQRTQQEDSAVYLCASSASGGPGDTQYFGPGTRLTVL.

The J gene is TRBJ1-2, the V gene TRBV21-1; the table gives TRBD1 as D, unverified against the DNA. TRBV21-1 is a documented pseudogene. CDR3 length: 17 amino acids. CDR3 DNA: TGTGCCAGCAGCCGGGCCCGGGACAGGGAAACTAACTATGGCTACACCTTC. Amino acids: CASSRARDRETNYGYTF.

V and J are TRBV5-4 and TRBJ2-7, with D possibly matching TRBD2 (6 bases). V was trimmed by 2 bases and J by 0 bases, leaving 12 bases between them. The CDR3 has 15 amino acids. The germline V gene has CDR1 SGHNT and CDR2 YYREEE (reference sequence). CDR3 nucleotide sequence: TGTGCCAGCAGCTTCTGGCGGGGTGTCTCCTACGAGCAGTACTTC. It yields the protein CASSFWRGVSYEQYF. Based on the CDR3 plus reference TRBV5-4 and TRBJ2-7, the full variable domain is ETGVTQSPTHLIKTRGQQVTLRCSSQSGHNTVSWYQQALGQGPQFIFQYYREEENGRGNFPPRFSGLQFPNYSSELNVNALELDDSALYLCASSFWRGVSYEQYFGPGTRLTVT.

This chain uses TRBV5-5 with TRBJ1-1, with TRBD1 as a possible D gene (6 bases). Germline V lookup: CDR1 SGHKS, CDR2 YYEKEE (reference sequence). Trimming cost V 4 bases and J 8 bases, with 15 bases left between them. The length of the CDR3 is 13 residues. The CDR3 spells CASSQNHGGEAFF. The CDR3 nucleotides read TGTGCCAGCAGCCAAAACCATGGGGGCGAAGCTTTCTTT.

The chain couples TRBV5-5 to TRBJ1-2; 11 positions match TRBD1. J lost 4 bases, V lost 0 bases, and 11 bases had no gene match. The CDR3 spans 18 residues. Per the germline V gene, CDR1 is SGHKS and CDR2 is YYEKEE (reference sequence). CDR3 sequence: CASSLGPGTGGVGYGYTF. CDR3 DNA sequence: TGTGCCAGCAGCTTGGGACCCGGGACAGGGGGGGTGGGCTATGGCTACACCTTC.

This clone was observed a handful of times. This rearrangement joins TRBV6-4 to TRBJ1-5, with D tentatively TRBD1 (5 bases). This CDR3 contains 14 residues. From germline, CDR1 is MRHNA and CDR2 SNTAGT. The V end was cut by 5 bases, the J end by 0 bases, with 8 bases between. The CDR3 reads CASSFDSSNQPQHF. In DNA, the CDR3 is TGTGCCAGCAGTTTCGACAGTAGCAATCAGCCCCAGCATTTT.

The rearrangement uses TRBV11-1 and TRBJ2-5; weak D call: TRBD1 (5 bases). The CDR3 is made up of 13 amino acids. V gave up 2 bases and J gave up 7 bases, with 11 bases separating them. The germline V gene has CDR1 SGHAT and CDR2 FQDESV (reference sequence). DNA of the CDR3: TGTGCCAGCAGCTTAAAGGGGCCGGGGACCCAGTACTTC. This codes for CASSLKGPGTQYF. Complete variable domain (other parts from reference TRBV11-1 and TRBJ2-5): EAEVAQSPRYKITEKSQAVAFWCDPISGHATLYWYRQILGQGPELLVQFQDESVVDDSQLPKDRFSAERLKGVDSTLKIQPAELGDSAMYLCASSLKGPGTQYFGPGTRLLVL.

The chain has TRBV5-6 and TRBJ1-4; 8 bases fit TRBD1. The V gene's germline CDR1 is SGHDT and CDR2 YYEEEE. This CDR3 comprises 15 residues. Trimming cost V 4 bases and J 8 bases; bases outside gene matches: 10. Here the CDR3 reads CASSVRQGPPEKLFF. DNA of the CDR3: TGTGCCAGCAGCGTAAGACAGGGGCCGCCGGAAAAACTGTTTTTT.

The V gene is TRBV11-2, the J gene TRBJ1-3; D possibly corresponds to TRBD1 (5 bases). The CDR3 runs to 16 residues. Trimming stripped 0 bases from V and 0 bases from J, with 9 bases between. Germline V CDR1 and CDR2: SGHAT, FQNNGV. In DNA form, the CDR3 reads TGTGCCAGCAGCTTAGATCTGGGGCGCTCTGGAAACACCATATATTTT. This encodes CASSLDLGRSGNTIYF.

The genes are TRBV29-1 and TRBJ2-5; possibly TRBD2 for D (5 bases). With 7 bases removed from V and 2 bases from J, the gap between germline ends came to 11 bases. CDR3 length: 12 amino acids. Germline CDR1 SQVTM, CDR2 ANQGSEA. Here the CDR3 DNA reads TGCAGCGCGGGGAACAGTCAAGAGACCCAGTACTTC. Translating it yields CSAGNSQETQYF.

This chain uses TRBV19 with TRBJ2-3; the D is unclear. This CDR3 region has 13 residues. Germline V gives CDR1 LNHDA, CDR2 SQIVND (reference sequence). V lost 5 bases and J lost 1, with 7 bases in between. Here the CDR3 reads CASSSQGTDTQYF. The CDR3 DNA follows: TGTGCCAGTAGTTCCCAGGGCACAGATACGCAGTATTTT.

CDR3 sequence: CASIRQDTEAFF. Here the CDR3 DNA reads TGTGCCAGCATCCGACAGGACACTGAAGCTTTCTTT. The chain links TRBV6-5 to TRBJ1-1; TRBD1 might be the D (6 bases). Germline CDR1 and CDR2: MNHEY and SVGAGI. The CDR3 is 12 amino acids. V lost 7 bases, J lost 3 bases, and 9 bases lay in between.

V is TRBV6-5 and J is TRBJ2-1, with 9 bases that match TRBD1. Germline-derived CDR1 and CDR2 are MNHEY and SVGAGI. CDR3 length: 15 amino acids. V shed 4 bases, J shed 4 bases, and the junction held 5 bases outside the gene matches. In DNA form, the CDR3 reads TGTGCCAGCAGTTCCTGGACAGGGGTTTACAATGAGCAGTTCTTC. Its translation is CASSSWTGVYNEQFF.

The chain recombines TRBV9 with TRBJ2-1; 7 bases map to TRBD2. The CDR3 spans 12 residues. Trimming cost V 8 bases and J 9 bases; bases outside gene matches: 8. The V gene's germline CDR1 is SGDLS and CDR2 YYNGEE. The CDR3 DNA is TGTGCCAGTGGACTAGAGGCGGGTGAGCAGTTCTTC. Translating gives CASGLEAGEQFF.

The chain uses TRBV6-2 or TRBV6-3 and TRBJ2-7; the match to TRBD1 covers 7 bases. V shed 5 bases and J 6 bases; nucleotides not matched to a gene: 7. The length of the CDR3 is 13 residues. CDR1 and CDR2 from the germline V gene are MNHEY and SVGEGT. CDR3 in amino acids: CASSIQGLGEQYF. CDR3 DNA sequence: TGTGCCAGCAGTATACAGGGGCTTGGCGAGCAGTACTTC.

With respect to this clone: This may arise from a read error, as a much more abundant clone is one base away. Distinct nucleotide sequences in the sample also encode this CDR3. The J gene is TRBJ1-1, the V gene TRBV6-2 or TRBV6-3; no clear D gene. The ends were cut back, 5 bases at V and 3 bases at J, with 4 bases in the middle. Germline V lookup: CDR1 MNHEY, CDR2 SVGEGT. This CDR3 region has 11 residues. CDR3 nucleotide sequence: TGTGCCAGCAGTCGGGACACTGAAGCTTTCTTT. Residues: CASSRDTEAFF.

The chain uses TRBV24-1 and TRBJ2-1; 7 bases match TRBD1. From germline, CDR1 is KGHDR and CDR2 SFDVKD. The CDR3 totals 14 residues. The junction had 9 bases not matched to a gene; V was cut back by 9 bases and J by 5 bases. The CDR3 protein is CATLFGTVHNEQFF. In nucleotides, the CDR3 is TGTGCCACCCTCTTCGGGACAGTGCACAATGAGCAGTTCTTC.

This sequence joins TRBV9 and TRBJ1-3; D is unresolved. This CDR3 region has 12 residues. Germline CDR1 is SGDLS and CDR2 is YYNGEE. V lost 4 bases to trimming and J lost 7 bases, with 9 bases between them. The CDR3 DNA is TGTGCCAGCAGCCCAGCGGAGAACACCATATATTTT. Translated, it gives CASSPAENTIYF.

The chain links TRBV7-9 to TRBJ2-1; 8 bases map to TRBD2. The CDR3 covers 16 residues. Germline assignment: CDR1 SEHNR and CDR2 FQNEAQ (reference sequence). Trimming at V came to 0 bases and at J to 8 bases, leaving 9 bases not matched to a gene. The CDR3 loop is CASSLAVAGGMDEQFF. CDR3 in DNA: TGTGCCAGCAGCTTAGCAGTTGCGGGGGGTATGGATGAGCAGTTCTTC.